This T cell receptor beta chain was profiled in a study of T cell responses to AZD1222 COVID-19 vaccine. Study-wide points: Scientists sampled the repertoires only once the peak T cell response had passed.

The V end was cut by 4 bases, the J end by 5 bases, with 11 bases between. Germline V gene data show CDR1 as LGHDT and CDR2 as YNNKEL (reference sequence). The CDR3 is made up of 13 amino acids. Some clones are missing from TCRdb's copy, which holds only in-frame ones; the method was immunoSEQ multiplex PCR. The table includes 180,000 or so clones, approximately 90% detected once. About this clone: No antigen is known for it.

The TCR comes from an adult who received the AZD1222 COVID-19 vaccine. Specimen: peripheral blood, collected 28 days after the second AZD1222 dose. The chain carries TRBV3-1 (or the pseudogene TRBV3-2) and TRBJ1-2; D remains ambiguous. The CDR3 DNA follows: TGTGCCAGCAGCCTAGGAGGAGAGTATGGCTACACCTTC. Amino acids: CASSLGGEYGYTF.